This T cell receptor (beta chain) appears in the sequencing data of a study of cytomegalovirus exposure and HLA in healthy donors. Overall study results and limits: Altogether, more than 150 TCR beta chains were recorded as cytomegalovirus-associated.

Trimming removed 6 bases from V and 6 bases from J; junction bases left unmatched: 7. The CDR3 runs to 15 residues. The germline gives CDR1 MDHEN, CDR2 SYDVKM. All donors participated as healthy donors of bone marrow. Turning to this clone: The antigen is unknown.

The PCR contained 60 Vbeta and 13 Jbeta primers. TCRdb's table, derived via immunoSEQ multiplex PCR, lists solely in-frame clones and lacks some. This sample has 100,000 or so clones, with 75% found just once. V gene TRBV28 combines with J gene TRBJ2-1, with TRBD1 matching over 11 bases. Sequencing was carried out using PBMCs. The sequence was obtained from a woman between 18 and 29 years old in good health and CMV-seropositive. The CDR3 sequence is CASSSYGTGGNEQFF. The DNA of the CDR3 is TGTGCCAGCAGCTCATACGGGACAGGGGGCAATGAGCAGTTCTTC.